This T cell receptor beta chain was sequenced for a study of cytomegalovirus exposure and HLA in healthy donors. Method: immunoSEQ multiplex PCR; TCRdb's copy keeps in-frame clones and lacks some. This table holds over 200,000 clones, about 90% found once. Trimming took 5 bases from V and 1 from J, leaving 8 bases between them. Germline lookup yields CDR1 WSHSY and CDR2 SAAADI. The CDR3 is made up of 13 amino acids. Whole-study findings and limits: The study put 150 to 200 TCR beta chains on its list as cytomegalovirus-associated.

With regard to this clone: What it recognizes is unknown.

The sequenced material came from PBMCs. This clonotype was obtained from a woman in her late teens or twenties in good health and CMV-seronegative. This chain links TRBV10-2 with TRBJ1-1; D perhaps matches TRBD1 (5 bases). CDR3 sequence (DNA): TGCGCCAGCAGTCTTCAGGGGAACACTGAAGCTTTCTTT. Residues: CASSLQGNTEAFF.